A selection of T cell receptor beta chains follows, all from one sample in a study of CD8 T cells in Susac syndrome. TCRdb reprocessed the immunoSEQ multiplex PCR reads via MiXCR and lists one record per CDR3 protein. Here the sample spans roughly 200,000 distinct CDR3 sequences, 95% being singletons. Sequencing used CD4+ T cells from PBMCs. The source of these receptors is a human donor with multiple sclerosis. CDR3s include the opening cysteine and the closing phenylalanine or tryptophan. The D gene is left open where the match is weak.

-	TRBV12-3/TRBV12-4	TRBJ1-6	TGTGCCAGCAGTCCAATCGGCATGGGGAATTCACCCCTCCACTTT	CASSPIGMGNSPLHF
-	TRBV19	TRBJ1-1	TGTGCCAGTAGTATTCCTAAGTCCAGACGGCCGAACACTGAAGCTTTCTTT	CASSIPKSRRPNTEAFF
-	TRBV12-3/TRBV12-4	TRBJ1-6	TGTGCCAGCAGTCGCACCTCTAATTCACCCCTCCACTTT	CASSRTSNSPLHF
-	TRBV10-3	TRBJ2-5	TGTGCCATCAGTGATGGGGCGCAAGAGACCCAGTACTTC	CAISDGAQETQYF
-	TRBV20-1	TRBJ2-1	TGCAGTGCTAGTTTCCGGGGCGGCTCCTACAATGAGCAGTTCTTC	CSASFRGGSYNEQFF
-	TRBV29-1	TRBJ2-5	TGCAGCGTGTCACCGGGGGCCAGGGAAGAGACCCAGTACTTC	CSVSPGAREETQYF
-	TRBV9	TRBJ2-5	TGTGCCAGCAGCGTAGGGGCCGTACAAGAGACCCAGTACTTC	CASSVGAVQETQYF
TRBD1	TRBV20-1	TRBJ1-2	TGCAGTGCTCGACAGGGAAACTATGGCTACACCTTC	CSARQGNYGYTF
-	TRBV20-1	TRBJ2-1	TGCAGTGCTGAGGGCCCGGTAGGGGAGCAGTTCTTC	CSAEGPVGEQFF
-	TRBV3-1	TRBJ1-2	TGTGCCAGCAGACTCGGACAAGGCGAAGTCTATGGCTACACCTTC	CASRLGQGEVYGYTF